This record concerns one TCR beta chain sequence. Measured with immunoSEQ multiplex PCR; TCRdb has only the in-frame clones, and not every one. This sample has approximately 150,000 clones; over 80% occur once, and the top ten carry approximately 5.1%. The CDR3 has 14 residues. Germline CDR1 reads MDHEN; CDR2 reads SYDVKM. J was trimmed by 1 base and V by 5 bases; bases with no gene match: 4. The data stem from a study of blood T cell repertoires in COVID-19. Study as a whole: Italy, Spain and the United States were the sources of the convalescent and acute COVID-19 samples. From T cells, B-cell-depleted T cells, or PBMCs came the material, which was cDNA or gDNA.

Which cohort a participant joined came from the clinical history participants gave. The TCR sequence derives from a man aged 70 or older who had been exposed to COVID-19. The sequenced sample was PBMCs or T cells enriched from blood (not recorded which). J is TRBJ2-7 and V is TRBV28; 8 nucleotides agree with TRBD2. The CDR3 loop reads CASSRGGPSYEQYF. In DNA, the CDR3 is TGTGCCAGCAGTCGGGGGGGGCCATCCTACGAGCAGTACTTC.